Sequencing of this T cell receptor beta chain was carried out in a study of high-grade serous ovarian cancer treatment subgroups. Profiling relied on immunoSEQ multiplex PCR, and the TCRdb table lists in-frame clones only, not all of them. Of some 12,000 clones detected, around 86% appear once; the ten largest clones hold 5% to 7.5%. The tumor samples were collected prior to definitive surgery or chemotherapy. Whole-study findings and limits: Without spatial data, bulk sequencing limits insight into HGSC tumor diversity.

Worth noting for this clone: Its cognate antigen is unknown.

The TCR was taken from a human donor with high-grade serous ovarian cancer. The sequencing input was tumor tissue.

The CDR3 nucleotides are TGTGCCAGCAGCCAGCAGGGGGCGCGTGAGTACGAGCAGTACTTC. It encodes CASSQQGAREYEQYF. The chain links TRBV7-9 to TRBJ2-7, with TRBD1 matching 8 bases. Germline values: CDR1 SEHNR, CDR2 FQNEAQ (reference sequence). The V and J ends lost 5 bases and 4 bases, in that order; junction bases with no gene match: 10. The CDR3 sequence is 15 residues long.